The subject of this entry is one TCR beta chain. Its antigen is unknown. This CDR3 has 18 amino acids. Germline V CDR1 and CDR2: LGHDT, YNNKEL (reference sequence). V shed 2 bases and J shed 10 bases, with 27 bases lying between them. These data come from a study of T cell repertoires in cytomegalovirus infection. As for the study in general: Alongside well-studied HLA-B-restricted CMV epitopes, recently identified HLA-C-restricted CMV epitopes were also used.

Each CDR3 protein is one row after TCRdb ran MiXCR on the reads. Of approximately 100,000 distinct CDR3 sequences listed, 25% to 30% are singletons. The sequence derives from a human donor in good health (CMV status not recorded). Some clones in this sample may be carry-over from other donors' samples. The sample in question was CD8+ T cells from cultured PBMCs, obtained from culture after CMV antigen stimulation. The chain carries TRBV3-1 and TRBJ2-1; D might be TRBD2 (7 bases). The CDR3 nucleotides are TGTGCCAGCAGCCAAATCCTGCCTTCTGCCGGGGGGCGGCTGGAGCAGTTCTTC. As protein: CASSQILPSAGGRLEQFF.